This TCR beta chain was sequenced for a study of Ad26.COV2.S vaccination and SARS-CoV-2 variants. Study-level points and caveats: Placebo recipients trailed vaccine recipients in spike-specific TCR breadth. Placebo and vaccine recipients had non-spike TCR breadth that was similar.

A note on this clone: The antigen is undetermined.

Here immunoSEQ multiplex PCR was the method, and the copy in TCRdb shows in-frame clones only, minus some. Altogether some 350,000 clones are present, roughly 85% being singletons, with the ten largest covering 3% to 4%. Specified treatment: 15 to 20 received Ad26.COV2.S at low or high dose, single or two shots; roughly 5 received placebo; per-sample allocation not given. Following the first vaccine or placebo injection, samples were taken on day 63. Whoever gave the sample was an adult aged 18-55 years in Boston. Ad26 vector vaccine expressed Wuhan-strain SARS-CoV-2 spike. V was shortened by 5 bases and J by 4 bases, with 23 bases between the two germline ends. CDR3 size: 17 residues. CDR1 SGHAT and CDR2 FQNNGV come from the germline V gene.

V usage is TRBV11-2 and J usage is TRBJ2-5, with D possibly being TRBD1 (5 bases). The source was peripheral blood, collected in a trial of Ad26.COV2.S vaccine versus placebo. The TCR comes from a person between 18 and 59 years old who received the Ad26.COV2.S COVID-19 vaccine or a placebo. CDR3 loop: CASSAGTGIAKLETQYF. The CDR3 DNA follows: TGTGCCAGCAGCGCAGGTACAGGAATTGCGAAACTAGAGACCCAGTACTTC.